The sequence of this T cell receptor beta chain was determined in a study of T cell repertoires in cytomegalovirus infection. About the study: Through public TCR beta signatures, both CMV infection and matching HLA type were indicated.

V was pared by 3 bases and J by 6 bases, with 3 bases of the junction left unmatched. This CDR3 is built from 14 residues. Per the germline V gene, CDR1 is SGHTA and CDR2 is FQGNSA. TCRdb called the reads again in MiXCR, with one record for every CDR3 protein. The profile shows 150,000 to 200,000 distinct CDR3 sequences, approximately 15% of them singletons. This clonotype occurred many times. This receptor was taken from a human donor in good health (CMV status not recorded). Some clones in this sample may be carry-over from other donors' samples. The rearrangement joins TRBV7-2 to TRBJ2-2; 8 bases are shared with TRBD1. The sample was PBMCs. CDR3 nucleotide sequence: TGTGCCAGCAGCTTTCGACAGGGGCCCGGGGAGCTGTTTTTT. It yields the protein CASSFRQGPGELFF. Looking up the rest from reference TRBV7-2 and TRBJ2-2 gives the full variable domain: GAGVSQSPSNKVTEKGKDVELRCDPISGHTALYWYRQSLGQGLEFLIYFQGNSAPDKSGLPSDRFSAERTGGSVSTLTIQRTQQEDSAVYLCASSFRQGPGELFFGEGSRLTVL.